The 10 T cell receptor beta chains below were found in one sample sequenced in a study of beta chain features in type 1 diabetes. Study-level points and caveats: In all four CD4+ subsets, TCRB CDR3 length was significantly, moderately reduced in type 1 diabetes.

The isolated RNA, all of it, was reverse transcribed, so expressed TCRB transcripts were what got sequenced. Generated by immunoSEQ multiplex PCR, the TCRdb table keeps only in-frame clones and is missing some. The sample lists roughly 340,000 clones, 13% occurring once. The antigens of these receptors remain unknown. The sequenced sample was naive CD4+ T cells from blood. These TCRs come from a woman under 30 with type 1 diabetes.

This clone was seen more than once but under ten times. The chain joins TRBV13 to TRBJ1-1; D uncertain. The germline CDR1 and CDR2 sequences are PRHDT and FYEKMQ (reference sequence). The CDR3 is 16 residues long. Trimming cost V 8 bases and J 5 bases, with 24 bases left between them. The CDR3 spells CASLLPRSGGRTEAFF. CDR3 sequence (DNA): TGTGCCAGCCTCTTACCCCGTTCCGGAGGTAGGACTGAAGCTTTCTTT.

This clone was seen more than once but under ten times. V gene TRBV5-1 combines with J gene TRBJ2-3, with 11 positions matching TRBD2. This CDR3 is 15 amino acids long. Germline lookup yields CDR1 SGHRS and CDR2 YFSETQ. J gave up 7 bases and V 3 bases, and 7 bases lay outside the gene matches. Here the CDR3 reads CASSSSGTSGNTQYF. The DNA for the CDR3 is TGCGCCAGCAGCTCCTCCGGGACTAGCGGAAATACGCAGTATTTT.

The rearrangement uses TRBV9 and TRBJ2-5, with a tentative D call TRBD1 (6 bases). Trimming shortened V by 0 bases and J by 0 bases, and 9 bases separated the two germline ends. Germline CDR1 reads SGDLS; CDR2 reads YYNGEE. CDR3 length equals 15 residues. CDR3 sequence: CASSVATGNQETQYF. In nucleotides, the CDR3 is TGTGCCAGCAGCGTAGCTACAGGGAACCAAGAGACCCAGTACTTC.

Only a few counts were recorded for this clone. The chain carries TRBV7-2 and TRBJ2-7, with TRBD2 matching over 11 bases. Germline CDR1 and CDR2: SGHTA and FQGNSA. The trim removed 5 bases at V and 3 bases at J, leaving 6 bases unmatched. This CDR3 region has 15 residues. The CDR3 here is CASSPSGTSGYEQYF. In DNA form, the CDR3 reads TGTGCCAGCAGCCCCTCCGGGACTAGCGGCTACGAGCAGTACTTC. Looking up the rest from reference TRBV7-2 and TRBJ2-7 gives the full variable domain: GAGVSQSPSNKVTEKGKDVELRCDPISGHTALYWYRQSLGQGLEFLIYFQGNSAPDKSGLPSDRFSAERTGGSVSTLTIQRTQQEDSAVYLCASSPSGTSGYEQYFGPGTRLTVT.

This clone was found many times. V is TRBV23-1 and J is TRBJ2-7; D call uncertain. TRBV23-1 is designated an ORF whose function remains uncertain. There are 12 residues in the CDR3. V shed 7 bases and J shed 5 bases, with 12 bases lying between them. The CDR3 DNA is TGCGCCAGCACCCCGCTGAGCGACGAGCAGTACGTC. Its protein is CASTPLSDEQYV.

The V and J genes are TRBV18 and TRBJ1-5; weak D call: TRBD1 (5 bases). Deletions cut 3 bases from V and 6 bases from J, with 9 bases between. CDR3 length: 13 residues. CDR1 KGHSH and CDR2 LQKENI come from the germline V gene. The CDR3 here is CASSPGGLQPQHF. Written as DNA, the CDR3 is TGTGCCAGCTCACCGGGGGGTCTTCAGCCCCAGCATTTT.

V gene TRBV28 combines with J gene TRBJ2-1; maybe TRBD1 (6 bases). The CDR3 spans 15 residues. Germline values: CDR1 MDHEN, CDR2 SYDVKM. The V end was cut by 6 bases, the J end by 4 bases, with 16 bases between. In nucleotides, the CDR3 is TGTGCCAGCAGCCGACATGGACAGAGTTACAATGAGCAGTTCTTC. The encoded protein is CASSRHGQSYNEQFF.

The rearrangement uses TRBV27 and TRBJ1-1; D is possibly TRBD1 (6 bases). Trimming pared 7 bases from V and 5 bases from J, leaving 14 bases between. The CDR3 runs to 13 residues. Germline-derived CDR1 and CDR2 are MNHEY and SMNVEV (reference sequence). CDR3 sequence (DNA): TGTGCCAGCAAGGTCCCGAGGGGGACTGAAGCTTTCTTT. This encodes CASKVPRGTEAFF.

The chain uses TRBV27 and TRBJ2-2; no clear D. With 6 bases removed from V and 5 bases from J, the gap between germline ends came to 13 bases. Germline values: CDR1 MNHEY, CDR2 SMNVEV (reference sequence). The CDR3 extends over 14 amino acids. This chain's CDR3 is CASSYIYRTGELFF. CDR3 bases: TGTGCCAGCAGCTACATCTACAGAACCGGGGAGCTGTTTTTT.

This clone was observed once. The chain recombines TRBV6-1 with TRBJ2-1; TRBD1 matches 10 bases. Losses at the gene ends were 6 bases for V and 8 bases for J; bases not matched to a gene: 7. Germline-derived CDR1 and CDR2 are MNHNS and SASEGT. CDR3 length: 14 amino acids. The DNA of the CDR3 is TGTGCCAGCAGCCTGGACAGGGGGTTCCATGAGCAGTTCTTC. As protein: CASSLDRGFHEQFF.